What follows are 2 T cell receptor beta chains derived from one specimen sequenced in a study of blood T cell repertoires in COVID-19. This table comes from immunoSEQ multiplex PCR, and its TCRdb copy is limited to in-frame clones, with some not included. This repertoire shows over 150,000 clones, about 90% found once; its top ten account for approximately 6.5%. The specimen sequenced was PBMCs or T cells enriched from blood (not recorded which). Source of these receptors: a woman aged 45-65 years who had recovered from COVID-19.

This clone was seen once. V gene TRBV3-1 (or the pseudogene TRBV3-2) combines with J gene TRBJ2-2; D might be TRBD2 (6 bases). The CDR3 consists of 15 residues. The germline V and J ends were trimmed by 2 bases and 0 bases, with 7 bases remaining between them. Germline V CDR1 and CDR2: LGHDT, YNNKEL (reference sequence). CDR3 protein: CASSQRRANTGELFF. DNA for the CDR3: TGTGCCAGCAGCCAAAGGAGGGCGAACACCGGGGAGCTGTTTTTT.

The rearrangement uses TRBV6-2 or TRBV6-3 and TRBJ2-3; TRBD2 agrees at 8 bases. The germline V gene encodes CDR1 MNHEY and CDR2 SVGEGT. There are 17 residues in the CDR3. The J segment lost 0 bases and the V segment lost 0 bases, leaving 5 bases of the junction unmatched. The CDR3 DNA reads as TGTGCCAGCAGTTACTCGATGCGGGAGGCAAGCACAGATACGCAGTATTTT. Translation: CASSYSMREASTDTQYF.